This T cell receptor beta chain was sequenced during a study of T cell responses to AZD1222 COVID-19 vaccine. Study outcomes and limitations: Targeting of unmutated variant regions was reportedly seen in nearly half of spike-specific TCRs. Repertoires were sampled only after the peak T cell response. At study baseline, merely more than 5 AZD1222 recipients were seropositive.

Comment on this clone: Its cognate antigen is unknown.

Some clones are missing from TCRdb's copy, which holds only in-frame ones; the method was immunoSEQ multiplex PCR. The sample records 85,000 or so clones, about 86% being singletons. CDR3 length: 17 amino acids. In germline, CDR1 is SGHRS, CDR2 YFSETQ. The ends were cut back, 0 bases at V and 8 bases at J, with 20 bases in the middle. It was second doses at about 4 or about 12 weeks that were pooled. This TCR was recovered from an adult who received the AZD1222 COVID-19 vaccine. Sequenced here: peripheral blood, sampled 28 days after the second AZD1222 dose. The chain uses TRBV5-1 and TRBJ1-4; D gene unclear. CDR3 sequence (DNA): TGCGCCAGCAGCTTGGGGTCAAAGCGGGCCTTCGACGAAAAACTGTTTTTT. This gives the protein CASSLGSKRAFDEKLFF.